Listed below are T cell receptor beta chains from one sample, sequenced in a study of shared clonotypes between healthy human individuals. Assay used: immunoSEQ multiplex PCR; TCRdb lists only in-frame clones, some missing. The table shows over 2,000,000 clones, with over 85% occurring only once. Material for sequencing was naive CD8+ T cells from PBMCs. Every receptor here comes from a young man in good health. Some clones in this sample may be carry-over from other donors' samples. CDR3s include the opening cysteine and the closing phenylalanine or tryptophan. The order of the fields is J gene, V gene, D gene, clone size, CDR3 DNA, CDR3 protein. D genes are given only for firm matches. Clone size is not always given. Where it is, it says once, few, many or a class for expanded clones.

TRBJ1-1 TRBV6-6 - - TGTGCCAGCCACTCGGGGCCCCCCGGCACTGAAGCTTTCTTT CASHSGPPGTEAFF
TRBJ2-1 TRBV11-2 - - TGTGCCAGCAGCCTCTATTTAACGGGAGTTGAGCAGTTCTTC CASSLYLTGVEQFF
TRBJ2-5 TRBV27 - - TGTGCCAGTCAAGGACGGCTAGCAGGGTATGGCCAAGAGACCCAGTACTTC CASQGRLAGYGQETQYF
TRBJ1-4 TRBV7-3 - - TGTGCCAGCAGCTCAGGAATAGGTGAAAAACTGTTTTTT CASSSGIGEKLFF
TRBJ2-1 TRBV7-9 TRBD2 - TGTGCCAGCAGCTTAGCGGCTAGCGGTACGTACAATGAGCAGTTCTTC CASSLAASGTYNEQFF
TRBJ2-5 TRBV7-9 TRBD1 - TGTGCCAGCAGAGATTCACCGGGACAGGGGCCAGAGACCCAGTACTTC CASRDSPGQGPETQYF
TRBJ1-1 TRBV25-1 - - TGTGCCAGCAGTGAATCGCCAGGGCCGAACACTGAAGCTTTCTTT CASSESPGPNTEAFF
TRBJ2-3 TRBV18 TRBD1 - TGTGCCAGCTCACACCAGGACAGGGGGAAGTCAGATACGCAGTATTTT CASSHQDRGKSDTQYF
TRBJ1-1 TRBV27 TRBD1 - TGTGCCAGCAGCCCTGTCAGGGGGGACACTGAAGCTTTCTTT CASSPVRGDTEAFF
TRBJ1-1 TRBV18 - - TGTGCCAGCTCACCAGGGGGAGGGGCTGAAGCTTTCTTT CASSPGGGAEAFF
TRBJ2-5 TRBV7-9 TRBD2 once TGTGCCAGCAGCCTAGGACTAGCGCGGGTCGTTGAGACCCAGTACTTC CASSLGLARVVETQYF
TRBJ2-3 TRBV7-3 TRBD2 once TGTGCCAGCAGCTCCCCGGGGACTAGCGGGAGCGGAGATACGCAGTATTTT CASSSPGTSGSGDTQYF
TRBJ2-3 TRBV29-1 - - TGCAGCGTTGAGACTTCGGGATTAGACACAGATACGCAGTATTTT CSVETSGLDTDTQYF
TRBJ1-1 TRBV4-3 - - TGCGCCAGCAGCCGAATTCGTGACACACTAAACACTGAAGCTTTCTTT CASSRIRDTLNTEAFF
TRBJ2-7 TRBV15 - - TGTGCCACCAGCAGAGTCAGAAAATACGAGCAGTACTTC CATSRVRKYEQYF
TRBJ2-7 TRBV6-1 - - TGTGCCAGCAGTGATAATGGTCGGCGCTCTGCTCCGAACTACGAGCAGTACTTC CASSDNGRRSAPNYEQYF
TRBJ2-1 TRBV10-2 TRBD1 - TGCGCCAGCAGGGACGACAGGGACTACAATGAGCAGTTCTTC CASRDDRDYNEQFF
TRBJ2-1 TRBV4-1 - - TGCGCCAGCAGCCTCGGGGGCAGTAATGAGCAGTTCTTC CASSLGGSNEQFF
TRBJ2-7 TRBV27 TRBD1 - TGTGCCAGCAGTTGGGGGCAGGGGGCTTACGAGCAGTACTTC CASSWGQGAYEQYF
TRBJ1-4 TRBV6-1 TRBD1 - TGTGCCAGCAGTGAAGCGCTTCGGGACAGGGCAAATGAAAAACTGTTTTTT CASSEALRDRANEKLFF
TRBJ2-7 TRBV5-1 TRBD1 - TGCGCCAGCAGCCCTGGGACAGGGTCGTACGAGCAGTACTTC CASSPGTGSYEQYF
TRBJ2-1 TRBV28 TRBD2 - TGTGCCAGCAGTTTAATTCTGGCGGGAGGGCCCAATGAGCAGTTCTTC CASSLILAGGPNEQFF